The 31 T cell receptor beta chains in this list originate from one sample, sequenced in a study of blood T cells in healthy people across ages. Sample-barcoded 5' priming and a J-beta primer mix drove a second PCR of about 6 to 12 cycles. TCRdb reprocessed the 5' RACE reads with MiXCR, giving one entry per CDR3 protein. This sample has roughly 1,500,000 distinct CDR3 sequences, with roughly 32% found just once. The sequenced material came from blood. Every receptor here comes from a woman in her twenties or thirties in good health.

A few counts support this clonotype. The chain carries TRBV24-1 and TRBJ2-3; 7 positions agree with TRBD1. In germline, CDR1 is KGHDR, CDR2 SFDVKD. CDR3 length equals 16 residues. Germline trimming cut 0 bases from V and 7 bases from J; bases unmatched to any gene: 9. Written as DNA, the CDR3 is TGTGCCACCAGTGATTTGGGGCCAGGGGGTCTAAATACGCAGTATTTT. Protein product: CATSDLGPGGLNTQYF.

This chain joins TRBV5-6 and TRBJ2-1; D uncertain. V was pared by 3 bases and J by 0 bases, with 10 bases between. Germline V gene lookup returns CDR1 SGHDT and CDR2 YYEEEE. CDR3 length: 15 residues. The CDR3 coding sequence is TGTGCCAGCAGCTATGGCCGGTTCTCCTACAATGAGCAGTTCTTC. It translates to CASSYGRFSYNEQFF.

The rearrangement uses TRBV10-3 and TRBJ2-1; D remains unclear. Germline V gene data show CDR1 as ENHRY and CDR2 as SYGVKD. The germline V and J ends were trimmed by 3 bases and 3 bases, with 15 bases remaining between them. The CDR3 spans 16 residues. The CDR3 sequence is CAISDPDEDRYNEQFF. The DNA for the CDR3 is TGTGCCATCAGTGACCCCGACGAGGACCGCTACAATGAGCAGTTCTTC.

This chain uses TRBV20-1 with TRBJ1-2; 7 positions agree with TRBD1. This CDR3 comprises 13 residues. V lost 0 bases, J lost 7 bases, and 5 bases stayed unmatched. The V gene's germline CDR1 is DFQATT and CDR2 SNEGSKA (reference sequence). The CDR3 protein is CSAREEGGFGYTF. The DNA of the CDR3 is TGCAGTGCTAGAGAGGAAGGGGGCTTTGGCTACACCTTC.

The CDR3 loop is CASSQDVGENQPQHF. DNA of the CDR3: TGCGCCAGCAGCCAAGATGTTGGAGAGAATCAGCCCCAGCATTTT. The chain combines TRBV4-1 with TRBJ1-5; D uncertain. The CDR3 consists of 15 residues. The germline V gene encodes CDR1 MGHRA and CDR2 YSYEKL. V dropped 0 bases and J dropped 4 bases, with 10 bases sitting between them.

The rearrangement uses TRBV20-1 and TRBJ2-1; D is possibly TRBD2 (6 bases). Trimming removed 8 bases from V and 3 bases from J, with 14 bases in between. Germline V gene data show CDR1 as DFQATT and CDR2 as SNEGSKA (reference sequence). This CDR3 is 13 amino acids long. In DNA form, the CDR3 reads TGCAGTCCGACACTAGCAATCTACAATGAGCAGTTCTTC. The encoded protein is CSPTLAIYNEQFF.

This clonotype has only a few counts. The chain links TRBV3-1 to TRBJ2-1; no firm D call. The germline CDR1 and CDR2 sequences are LGHDT and YNNKEL (reference sequence). V was shortened by 1 base and J by 4 bases, with 8 bases between the two germline ends. The CDR3 length is 14 residues. The CDR3 region is CASSQALLYNEQFF. The DNA for the CDR3 is TGTGCCAGCAGCCAAGCCCTACTGTACAATGAGCAGTTCTTC.

V is TRBV4-1 and J is TRBJ2-1, with 8 nucleotides matching TRBD2. CDR3 length: 14 residues. CDR1 and CDR2 (germline): MGHRA, YSYEKL. With 4 bases clipped from V and 15 bases from J, the junction kept 14 bases outside the gene matches. CDR3 coding DNA: TGCGCCAGCAGCCTCGGAGGGCGGGAGGCTCGGCGGTTCTTC. It translates to CASSLGGREARRFF.

This clonotype was seen more than once but under ten times. The chain is built from TRBV20-1 and TRBJ1-5, with D uncertain. The CDR3 totals 15 residues. V gave up 6 bases and J gave up 0 bases, with 15 bases separating them. Germline assignment: CDR1 DFQATT and CDR2 SNEGSKA (reference sequence). The CDR3 DNA follows: TGCAGTGCAACAGCTCCGGGATATAGCAATCAGCCCCAGCATTTT. Protein product: CSATAPGYSNQPQHF.

The V gene is TRBV20-1, the J gene TRBJ2-1; TRBD1 matches 8 bases. V shed 2 bases and J 9 bases; nucleotides not matched to a gene: 12. The length of the CDR3 is 15 residues. Germline V gives CDR1 DFQATT, CDR2 SNEGSKA (reference sequence). CDR3 loop: CSARLGTGPFSEQFF. The CDR3 DNA sequence: TGCAGTGCTAGACTGGGGACAGGCCCTTTCTCTGAGCAGTTCTTC.

This clonotype has a handful of counts. The chain links TRBV28 to TRBJ2-7; D not resolved. The CDR3 contains 15 residues. Deletions cut 5 bases from V and 2 bases from J, with 16 bases between. Germline V gene sequence: CDR1 MDHEN, CDR2 SYDVKM. The chain's CDR3 is CASSPNRHRTYEQYF. The CDR3 DNA follows: TGTGCCAGCAGTCCAAATAGGCACAGAACCTACGAGCAGTACTTC.

This chain connects TRBV4-1 to TRBJ2-6, with 16 bases lining up with TRBD2. The germline gives CDR1 MGHRA, CDR2 YSYEKL. The CDR3 length is 22 residues. After removal of 0 bases from V and 3 bases from J, the junction contained 11 bases not matched to a gene. In nucleotides, the CDR3 is TGCGCCAGCAGCCAAGATCGTAGGGGACTAGCGGGAGGGCGCCATGGGGCCAACGTCCTGACTTTC. It specifies CASSQDRRGLAGGRHGANVLTF.

This clonotype occurred many times. The chain uses TRBV25-1 and TRBJ2-7, with 7 positions matching TRBD2. Germline V gene sequence: CDR1 MGHDK, CDR2 SYGVNS. Germline trimming cut 8 bases from V and 3 bases from J; bases unmatched to any gene: 4. CDR3 length: 12 residues. DNA of the CDR3: TGTGCCAGCCGCGGGAGAGACTACGAGCAGTACTTC. This gives the protein CASRGRDYEQYF.

V and J are TRBV4-1 and TRBJ2-7, with D possibly TRBD1 on 6 matching bases. CDR1 MGHRA and CDR2 YSYEKL come from the germline V gene. V was cut by 1 base and J by 2 bases, with 12 bases left in between. This CDR3 is 15 amino acids long. In DNA form, the CDR3 reads TGCGCCAGCAGCCAAGTTTTGGACAGTACCTACGAGCAGTACTTC. Translated: CASSQVLDSTYEQYF.

The chain employs TRBV27 and TRBJ2-7; D uncertain. Germline CDR1 and CDR2: MNHEY and SMNVEV (reference sequence). V gave up 0 bases and J gave up 5 bases, with 11 bases separating them. This CDR3 spans 14 amino acids. CDR3 residues: CASSLSPYPHEQYF. DNA of the CDR3: TGTGCCAGCAGTTTATCCCCTTACCCCCACGAGCAGTACTTC.

This clonotype has more than one count but fewer than ten. This rearrangement joins TRBV12-3 or TRBV12-4 to TRBJ1-2; D not resolved. This CDR3 comprises 14 residues. Trimming removed 2 bases from V and 6 bases from J, with 13 bases in between. The CDR3 nucleotides read TGTGCCAGCAGTTTATCTTGGGCGGGCGATGGCTACACCTTC. Translated, it gives CASSLSWAGDGYTF.

A few counts support this clonotype. The gene calls are TRBV12-3 or TRBV12-4 and TRBJ2-5; 7 bases are shared with TRBD2. CDR3 length equals 14 residues. The J segment lost 4 bases and the V segment lost 6 bases, leaving 8 bases of the junction unmatched. The CDR3 DNA is TGTGCCAGCAGCCGGGGAGGGATAGGAGAGACCCAGTACTTC. Its protein is CASSRGGIGETQYF.

V and J are TRBV9 and TRBJ1-1; weak D call: TRBD1 (6 bases). Germline V gene lookup returns CDR1 SGDLS and CDR2 YYNGEE. V gave up 0 bases and J gave up 5 bases, with 17 bases separating them. This CDR3 has 16 residues. The CDR3 bases are TGTGCCAGCAGCGTAGACTCGAGGGGGGGTTGGACTGAAGCTTTCTTT. Amino acids: CASSVDSRGGWTEAFF.

There are a few counts of this clonotype. The rearrangement uses TRBV27 and TRBJ2-7; a weak D match, TRBD1 (5 bases). Looked up from germline, CDR1 is MNHEY and CDR2 is SMNVEV (reference sequence). CDR3 length: 15 residues. V lost 4 bases and J lost 5, with 18 bases in between. The CDR3 DNA reads TGTGCCAGCAGTTCCCGACTGCAGGGTAACCACGAGCAGTACTTC. This translates into CASSSRLQGNHEQYF.

The chain uses TRBV3-1 and TRBJ2-1, with D perhaps matching TRBD1 or TRBD2 (5 bases each). This CDR3 contains 17 residues. V shed 1 base and J shed 0 bases, with 13 bases lying between them. Germline CDR1 is LGHDT and CDR2 is YNNKEL (reference sequence). The CDR3 region has the DNA TGTGCCAGCAGCCAAGCGTCGTGGGGGAGCTCCTACAATGAGCAGTTCTTC. Protein sequence: CASSQASWGSSYNEQFF.

The chain couples TRBV12-3 or TRBV12-4 to TRBJ2-1; 9 bases agree with TRBD2. The V gene end was trimmed by 5 bases and the J gene end by 8 bases; junction bases not matched to a gene: 13. The CDR3 extends over 16 amino acids. CDR3 DNA sequence: TGTGCCAGCAGTGCGTGGCGGGAGGGTGGCGTGCATGAGCAGTTCTTC. Translating it yields CASSAWREGGVHEQFF.

A few counts support this clonotype. The rearrangement uses TRBV5-5 and TRBJ2-7, with D unclear. The germline V gene has CDR1 SGHKS and CDR2 YYEKEE (reference sequence). The CDR3 is 15 residues long. With 2 bases removed from V and 2 bases from J, the gap between germline ends came to 14 bases. The CDR3 is CASSFSRQAPYEQYF. The CDR3 region has the DNA TGTGCCAGCAGCTTTTCTCGGCAGGCCCCCTACGAGCAGTACTTC.

The J gene is TRBJ2-5, the V gene TRBV20-1; no clear D gene. Germline V gives CDR1 DFQATT, CDR2 SNEGSKA (reference sequence). The CDR3 loop spans 13 amino acids. V was cut by 5 bases and J by 5 bases, with 15 bases left in between. The CDR3 reads CSASTHLLETQYF. DNA for the CDR3: TGCAGTGCTTCGACACATCTTTTGGAGACCCAGTACTTC.

This chain links TRBV20-1 with TRBJ2-1; no definite D call. The CDR3 has 16 residues. Germline values: CDR1 DFQATT, CDR2 SNEGSKA (reference sequence). The V end lost 0 bases, the J end lost 8 bases, and 20 bases lay between the germline ends. The CDR3 loop reads CSAREGLGLVGDEQFF. The CDR3 DNA reads TGCAGTGCTAGAGAAGGGCTAGGTTTGGTGGGCGATGAGCAGTTCTTC.

This sequence joins TRBV29-1 and TRBJ1-1; tentative D call: TRBD1 (5 bases). The CDR3 length is 11 residues. From germline, CDR1 is SQVTM and CDR2 ANQGSEA. CDR3 loop: CSARGTTEAFF. CDR3 nucleotide sequence: TGCAGTGCTCGGGGGACCACTGAAGCTTTCTTT.

To note about this clonotype: An end of the junction does not agree with germline; a read error may underlie this. The chain joins TRBV9 to TRBJ2-1, with D maybe TRBD2 (5 bases). There are 14 residues in the CDR3. CDR1 SGDLS and CDR2 YYNGEE come from the germline V gene. This CDR3 is CASSPRTDYNERFF. Written as DNA, the CDR3 is TGTGCCAGCAGCCCCCGGACTGATTACAATGAGCGGTTCTTC.

This clonotype appeared a few times. This chain joins TRBV7-9 and TRBJ1-2, with 9 positions matching TRBD1. J was trimmed by 6 bases and V by 2 bases; bases with no gene match: 7. This CDR3 is 15 amino acids long. CDR1 SEHNR and CDR2 FQNEAQ come from the germline V gene (reference sequence). CDR3 DNA sequence: TGTGCCAGCAGCTTACCGGGACAGGGATCGGATGGCTACACCTTC. Amino acids: CASSLPGQGSDGYTF.

The chain uses TRBV29-1 and TRBJ2-5; a weak D match, TRBD2 (6 bases). Germline CDR1 SQVTM, CDR2 ANQGSEA. V dropped 2 bases and J dropped 5 bases, with 15 bases sitting between them. The CDR3 extends over 14 amino acids. The CDR3 DNA sequence: TGCAGCGTTGAATGGGACTTAAACGTGGAGACCCAGTACTTC. It codes for CSVEWDLNVETQYF.

This clonotype was counted only a few times. V is TRBV5-1 and J is TRBJ1-4; D unclear. The germline V and J ends were trimmed by 3 bases and 5 bases, with 14 bases remaining between them. This CDR3 region has 15 residues. Germline loops: CDR1 SGHRS, CDR2 YFSETQ. The CDR3 sequence is CASSSNWRPNEKLFF. The CDR3 nucleotides read TGCGCCAGCAGCTCAAACTGGAGACCGAATGAAAAACTGTTTTTT.

In its sample, this clonotype was seen many times. This chain joins TRBV7-6 and TRBJ2-7; a weak D match, TRBD2 (5 bases). The germline gives CDR1 SGHVS, CDR2 FNYEAQ. Trimming stripped 5 bases from V and 2 bases from J, with 13 bases between. CDR3 length: 14 amino acids. CDR3 protein: CASSPRSGAYEQYF. CDR3 bases: TGTGCCAGCAGCCCTCGTTCCGGGGCCTACGAGCAGTACTTC.

This clonotype was recorded a few times. This chain uses TRBV7-8 with TRBJ2-5, with 9 bases that match TRBD2. V gave up 5 bases and J gave up 5 bases; unmatched junction bases: 12. The CDR3 length is 16 residues. Germline CDR1 is SGHVS and CDR2 is FQNEAQ. The CDR3 loop is CASSQGLAKSEETQYF. CDR3 coding DNA: TGTGCCAGCAGCCAGGGACTAGCAAAATCAGAGGAGACCCAGTACTTC. The entire variable domain, with the rest obtained from reference TRBV7-8 and TRBJ2-5, is as follows: GAGVSQSPRYKVAKRGQDVALRCDPISGHVSLFWYQQALGQGPEFLTYFQNEAQLDKSGLPSDRFFAERPEGSVSTLKIQRTQQEDSAVYLCASSQGLAKSEETQYFGPGTRLLVL.